What follows are 25 T cell receptor beta chains derived from one specimen sequenced in a study of T cells in women clearing cervical HPV infection. The assay was immunoSEQ multiplex PCR, and TCRdb's table has in-frame clones only and misses some. This table lists 35,000 to 45,000 clones. The sample comprised blood buffy coat. The receptors come from a woman aged 18-69 years with a cervical HPV16 infection that either progressed to CIN3+ or cleared (not recorded which).

On this clone: Read data end 3 residues before the CDR3 end; the end is taken from the germline J gene. The rearrangement links TRBV18 to TRBJ1-2; no clear D. There are 15 residues in the CDR3. CDR1 and CDR2 (germline): KGHSH, LQKENI. CDR3 protein: CASSPSNRGGNDYTF. The CDR3 DNA, read in part, is TGTGCCAGCTCACCATCCAACCGGGGTGGCAATGAC.

In regard to this clone: From the germline J gene comes the end of the CDR3, since the read stops 3 residues before it. The chain combines TRBV29-1 with TRBJ2-7, with 9 nucleotides matching TRBD1. Germline lookup yields CDR1 SQVTM and CDR2 ANQGSEA. V shed 7 bases, J shed 1 base, and the junction held 11 bases outside the gene matches. This CDR3 has 15 residues. CDR3 bases read: TGCAGCGCCACCTCACCGGGACAGGGTTCCTACGAG. This translates into CSATSPGQGSYE. The entire CDR3 protein is CSATSPGQGSYEQYF.

About this clone: Sequencing ends 3 residues short of the CDR3 end; the germline J gene provides the rest. The V gene is TRBV11-1, the J gene TRBJ2-3, with D hard to call. The CDR3 runs 14 residues. Germline V CDR1 and CDR2: SGHAT, FQDESV (reference sequence). CDR3 region: CASSLDSSQETQYF. The sequenced CDR3 bases are TGTGCCAGCAGCTTAGACTCCTCGCAAGAGACG.

As concerns this clone: The CDR3 end lies 3 residues beyond the end of the read and is filled in from the germline J gene. The genes are TRBV4-2 and TRBJ2-3; 8 bases fit TRBD2. This CDR3 has 15 residues. Germline V gene sequence: CDR1 LGHNA, CDR2 YNFKEQ. J gave up 3 bases and V 2 bases, and 4 bases lay outside the gene matches. Partial CDR3 DNA: TGTGCCAGCAGCCAAACTAGCGGTTTGACAGATACG. Residues: CASSQTSGLTDT. The complete CDR3 reads CASSQTSGLTDTQYF.

About this clone itself: The read ends 3 residues before the CDR3 terminus; that terminus is restored from the germline J gene. The genes are TRBV27 and TRBJ1-6, with 9 bases lining up with TRBD1. The germline V gene has CDR1 MNHEY and CDR2 SMNVEV (reference sequence). Trimming took 6 bases from V and 5 from J; bases not matched to a gene: 5. The CDR3 contains 15 residues. The covered CDR3 bases are TGTGCCAGCAGGGACAGGGGACTTAATAATTCACCC. It encodes CASRDRGLNNSP. The entire CDR3 sequence reads CASRDRGLNNSPLHF.

The CDR3 here is CASSLQGQNTEAFF. The CDR3 bases that were read are TGTGCCAGCAGCTTACAGGGGCAGAACACTGAA. The V call is TRBV7-9, the J call TRBJ1-1; TRBD1 is a possible D gene (6 bases). Read data end 3 residues before the CDR3 end; the end is taken from the germline J gene. Germline CDR1 SEHNR, CDR2 FQNEAQ (reference sequence). This CDR3 contains 14 residues. V shed 2 bases and J shed 1 base, with 8 bases lying between them.

As to this clone: Read data end 3 residues before the CDR3 end; the end is taken from the germline J gene. The chain uses TRBV29-1 and TRBJ2-3; 8 positions agree with TRBD2. Germline CDR1 and CDR2: SQVTM and ANQGSEA. The CDR3 spans 15 residues. CDR3 loop: CSVEGSSGFQETQYF. Partial CDR3 DNA: TGCAGCGTTGAAGGTTCTAGCGGGTTCCAAGAGACG.

In regard to this clone: The CDR3 extends 3 residues past the end of the read, so its final part is completed from the germline J gene. The V gene is TRBV11-3, the J gene TRBJ2-7; 7 positions agree with TRBD1. Per germline, CDR1 SGHNT and CDR2 YENEEA. The V and J ends lost 3 bases and 2 bases, in that order; junction bases with no gene match: 1. The length of the CDR3 is 13 residues. This CDR3 is CASSLGQTYEQYF. The CDR3 DNA, read in part, is TGTGCCAGCAGCTTGGGACAGACCTACGAG.

On this clone itself: Other DNA sequences in the sample encode the same CDR3. The sequenced CDR3 bases are TGCAGCGTTGGTCCCCTGGGGCCAGGTGAG. Protein sequence: CSVGPLGPGE. The CDR3 reads in full as CSVGPLGPGEQFF. The chain recombines TRBV29-1 with TRBJ2-1; TRBD1 might be the D (5 bases). The CDR3 extends 3 residues past the end of the read, so its final part is completed from the germline J gene. Germline V gene sequence: CDR1 SQVTM, CDR2 ANQGSEA. The CDR3 is 13 residues long. V lost 4 bases, J lost 9 bases, and 16 bases lay in between.

As for this clone: The CDR3 end is not reached by the read, which stops 3 residues before it; the germline J gene fills it in. The chain combines TRBV5-1 with TRBJ2-3, with a possible D match to TRBD2 (6 bases). Germline values: CDR1 SGHRS, CDR2 YFSETQ. The CDR3 is made up of 14 amino acids. The CDR3 sequence: CASSLTSTGETQYF. The sequenced part of the CDR3 DNA is TGCGCCAGCAGCTTGACTAGCACCGGAGAGACG.

Worth noting for this clone: The read is 3 residues too short to cover the CDR3 end, so that end is filled in from the germline J gene. The sample has other DNA sequences that encode this CDR3 too. This sequence joins TRBV29-1 and TRBJ1-2; D is perhaps TRBD1 (5 bases). CDR3 length: 13 residues. Germline V gene lookup returns CDR1 SQVTM and CDR2 ANQGSEA. Trimming pared 7 bases from V and 6 bases from J, leaving 18 bases between. The DNA read from the CDR3 is TGCAGCGCCGCGGGGGGAGGGGCGCATGGC. It specifies CSAAGGGAHG. The full CDR3 is CSAAGGGAHGYTF.

Of note for this clone: Read sequence stops 3 residues before the CDR3 end, and the germline J gene provides the missing end. The chain carries TRBV20-1 and TRBJ2-1; TRBD2 agrees at 15 bases. Germline values: CDR1 DFQATT, CDR2 SNEGSKA (reference sequence). V lost 1 base and J lost 7; bases outside the gene matches: 8. The CDR3 covers 17 residues. Here the CDR3 reads CSARGNTGTSGRNEQFF. The part of the CDR3 DNA that was read is TGCAGTGCTAGAGGAAATACCGGGACTAGCGGGAGGAATGAG.

CDR3 DNA, as far as it was read: TGTGCCAGCTCACCTTTGACTACCGGGGACCAAGAGACC. Translation gives CASSPLTTGDQET. The complete CDR3 protein is CASSPLTTGDQETQYF. The chain combines TRBV18 with TRBJ2-5; tentative D call: TRBD2 (5 bases). The read terminates 3 residues ahead of where the CDR3 ends, so the germline J gene completes it. V shed 3 bases and J shed 0 bases, with 14 bases lying between them. Germline V gene sequence: CDR1 KGHSH, CDR2 LQKENI. The CDR3 extends over 16 amino acids.

As for this clone: The CDR3 extends 3 residues past the end of the read, so its final part is completed from the germline J gene. This chain connects TRBV10-3 to TRBJ1-1; 10 bases are a match to TRBD1. The CDR3 is made up of 15 amino acids. Germline CDR1 is ENHRY and CDR2 is SYGVKD. V was clipped by 6 bases and J by 3 bases; unmatched bases: 7. The CDR3 here is CAIRGGTGVDTEAFF. The CDR3 DNA, read in part, is TGTGCCATCAGGGGCGGGACAGGGGTGGACACTGAA.

A remark on this clone: The sequence runs out 3 residues before the end of the CDR3; the remainder is reconstructed from the germline J gene. This rearrangement joins TRBV7-2 to TRBJ1-2, with D perhaps matching TRBD1 (5 bases). Germline V gives CDR1 SGHTA, CDR2 FQGNSA. The CDR3 consists of 14 residues. The CDR3 protein is CASSFDSGTYDYTF. The CDR3 DNA, read in part, is TGTGCCAGCAGCTTTGACAGTGGTACATACGAC.

With regard to this clone: The CDR3 goes on 3 residues after the read ends, and that part is filled in from the germline J gene. The chain joins TRBV30 to TRBJ2-4, with 9 bases identical to TRBD2. CDR3 length equals 17 residues. CDR1 GTSNPN and CDR2 SVGIG come from the germline V gene (reference sequence). Unmatched junction bases numbered 10, after V lost 4 bases and J lost 0 bases. CDR3 loop: CAWTSGRPELAKNIQYF. CDR3 DNA, as far as it was read: TGTGCCTGGACCAGCGGGAGGCCGGAACTAGCCAAAAACATT.

About this clone itself: Coverage ceases 3 residues before the CDR3 finishes, and the germline J gene fills in the end. The chain combines TRBV19 with TRBJ1-2; D might be TRBD1 (5 bases). CDR3 size: 12 residues. CDR1 and CDR2 (germline): LNHDA, SQIVND (reference sequence). The covered CDR3 bases are TGTGCCAGTAGTGCAGGGAACTACGAC. Its protein product is CASSAGNYD. The CDR3 as a whole reads CASSAGNYDYTF.

Turning to this clone: Sequencing ends 3 residues short of the CDR3 end; the germline J gene provides the rest. The chain combines TRBV5-1 with TRBJ2-3; D remains ambiguous. Germline CDR1 and CDR2: SGHRS and YFSETQ. CDR3 length: 15 amino acids. CDR3: CASSDPLVLQETQYF. The part of the CDR3 DNA that was read is TGCGCCAGCAGCGACCCTCTAGTCTTACAAGAGACG.

Comment on this clone: The junction does not match germline at one end; this may be a read error. The read halts 3 residues ahead of the CDR3 end, with the missing end drawn from the germline J gene. The chain uses TRBV28 and TRBJ1-3; TRBD1 matches 8 bases. The CDR3 runs 14 residues. Per germline, CDR1 MDHEN and CDR2 SYDVKM. Partial CDR3 DNA: TGTGCCAGCAGTCGACAGGGGTCTGGAAACACT. Translated, it gives CASSRQGSGNT. The CDR3, in full, reads CASSRQGSGNTIYF.

Turning to this clone: The CDR3 extends 3 residues past the end of the read, so its final part is completed from the germline J gene. The chain links TRBV20-1 to TRBJ2-5; perhaps TRBD2 as D (6 bases). V lost 0 bases and J lost 5, with 16 bases in between. This CDR3 comprises 15 residues. Germline V lookup: CDR1 DFQATT, CDR2 SNEGSKA (reference sequence). The CDR3 loop reads CSAREERAIGETQYF. The CDR3 DNA, read in part, is TGCAGTGCTAGAGAAGAGCGGGCCATAGGGGAGACC.

With respect to this clone: The read stops 3 residues short of the end of the CDR3; the missing end is completed from the germline J gene. The J gene is TRBJ1-2, the V gene TRBV30; 8 nucleotides align to TRBD1. CDR3 length: 13 residues. Trimming cost V 7 bases and J 0 bases; bases outside gene matches: 4. Germline-derived CDR1 and CDR2 are GTSNPN and SVGIG (reference sequence). The DNA read from the CDR3 is TGTGCCTATTGGGACAGGTCTAACTATGGC. This sequence encodes CAYWDRSNYG. The entire CDR3 sequence reads CAYWDRSNYGYTF.

The CDR3 spells CASSEGFEQYF. The CDR3 bases that were read are TGTGCCAGTTCGGAGGGGTTCGAG. V gene TRBV19 combines with J gene TRBJ2-7; D possibly corresponds to TRBD2 (6 bases). The sequenced fragment ends 3 residues before the CDR3 boundary, so the rest is inferred from the germline J gene. Germline values: CDR1 LNHDA, CDR2 SQIVND (reference sequence). V was shortened by 8 bases and J by 6 bases, with 11 bases between the two germline ends. This CDR3 region has 11 residues. The entire variable domain, with the rest obtained from reference TRBV19 and TRBJ2-7, is as follows: DGGITQSPKYLFRKEGQNVTLSCEQNLNHDAMYWYRQDPGQGLRLIYYSQIVNDFQKGDIAEGYSVSREKKESFPLTVTSAQKNPTAFYLCASSEGFEQYFGPGTRLTVT.

With respect to this clone: Read sequence stops 3 residues before the CDR3 end, and the germline J gene provides the missing end. The chain couples TRBV20-1 to TRBJ1-6; D perhaps matches TRBD1 (6 bases). CDR1 is DFQATT and CDR2 is SNEGSKA in the germline V gene (reference sequence). Trimming left V 4 bases short and J 0 bases short, with 16 bases between. The CDR3 extends over 17 amino acids. CDR3: CSAKDRRLSSYNSPLHF. CDR3 DNA, as far as it was read: TGCAGTGCTAAAGACAGGCGCCTTAGCTCCTATAATTCACCC.

Concerning this clone itself: Read sequence stops 3 residues before the CDR3 end, and the germline J gene provides the missing end. This sequence joins TRBV5-4 and TRBJ1-2; TRBD1 aligns across 7 bases. With V trimmed by 2 bases and J by 7 bases, 5 bases remained unmatched. CDR1 is SGHNT, CDR2 YYREEE, per germline (reference sequence). The CDR3 extends over 13 amino acids. The chain's CDR3 is CASSFRGTGGYTF. CDR3 bases read: TGTGCCAGCAGCTTCAGGGGGACGGGTGGC.

Remarks on this clone: The DNA ends 3 residues before the CDR3 does, and the rest of the CDR3 is filled in from the germline J gene. The chain employs TRBV11-2 and TRBJ1-4, with TRBD1 matching 9 bases. This CDR3 is built from 15 residues. The germline V gene has CDR1 SGHAT and CDR2 FQNNGV. The CDR3 region is CASSFTGGEDSPLFF. The sequenced part of the CDR3 DNA is TGTGCCAGCAGCTTTACAGGGGGCGAGGATTCACCA.